The 30 T cell receptor beta chains below were found in one sample sequenced in a study of blood T cells in healthy people across ages. A J-beta primer mix and a sample-barcoded 5' primer were used in a second PCR of roughly 6 to 12 cycles. MiXCR was run by TCRdb on the 5' RACE reads, yielding one entry per CDR3 protein. The repertoire holds approximately 800,000 distinct CDR3 sequences, 46% seen once, with approximately 18% in the top ten. The specimen was blood. These receptor sequences come from a man aged 80 or over in good health.

This clonotype was counted between two and nine times. The chain employs TRBV12-3 or TRBV12-4 and TRBJ2-3; 13 nucleotides line up with TRBD2. This CDR3 has 16 amino acids. After removal of 5 bases from V and 3 bases from J, the junction contained 5 bases not matched to a gene. DNA of the CDR3: TGTGCCAGCAGTATTCGGACTAGCGGGAGAACAGATACGCAGTATTTT. This translates into CASSIRTSGRTDTQYF.

The chain has TRBV9 and TRBJ2-1; the match to TRBD2 covers 14 bases. The germline gives CDR1 SGDLS, CDR2 YYNGEE. This CDR3 is 17 amino acids long. J was trimmed by 7 bases and V by 2 bases; bases with no gene match: 8. The CDR3 sequence is CASSVRLAGGYRNEQFF. In DNA form, the CDR3 reads TGTGCCAGCAGCGTGAGACTAGCGGGAGGGTATCGGAATGAGCAGTTCTTC.

The V call is TRBV2, the J call TRBJ1-4, with D unclear. V was pared by 1 base and J by 4 bases, with 10 bases between. The CDR3 covers 15 residues. Germline lookup yields CDR1 SNHLY and CDR2 FYNNEI. The CDR3: CASSEVGRLNEKLFF. CDR3 bases: TGTGCCAGCAGTGAAGTAGGCAGGCTTAATGAAAAACTGTTTTTT.

This clonotype was recorded a few times. V is TRBV5-1 and J is TRBJ1-4; D is possibly TRBD1 (5 bases). Germline V gene lookup returns CDR1 SGHRS and CDR2 YFSETQ. V lost 3 bases, J lost 7 bases, and 19 bases lay in between. This CDR3 comprises 16 residues. CDR3 sequence: CASSSGPPGQGEKLFF. The DNA for the CDR3 is TGCGCCAGCAGCTCGGGGCCCCCGGGGCAGGGTGAAAAACTGTTTTTT.

The sample holds a few counts of this clonotype. The rearrangement uses TRBV7-8 and TRBJ1-1; 8 nucleotides align to TRBD1. Germline V gene lookup returns CDR1 SGHVS and CDR2 FQNEAQ. J gave up 0 bases and V 1 base, and 4 bases lay outside the gene matches. The CDR3 is 16 residues long. CDR3 DNA sequence: TGTGCCAGCAGCTTAGGGACAGGGTGGATGAACACTGAAGCTTTCTTT. Protein sequence: CASSLGTGWMNTEAFF.

This clonotype was recorded many times. This rearrangement joins TRBV29-1 to TRBJ2-1, with 13 bases that match TRBD2. With 6 bases clipped from V and 10 bases from J, the junction kept 3 bases outside the gene matches. The CDR3 covers 12 residues. Germline-derived CDR1 and CDR2 are SQVTM and ANQGSEA. The CDR3, as DNA: TGCAGCGTGGGGACTAGCGGGATGGAGCAGTTCTTC. Translating gives CSVGTSGMEQFF.

This clonotype turned up a few times. V is TRBV19 and J is TRBJ2-7; a weak D match, TRBD2 (6 bases). The CDR3 has 13 amino acids. V shed 2 bases and J shed 4 bases, with 9 bases lying between them. Germline lookup yields CDR1 LNHDA and CDR2 SQIVND (reference sequence). The CDR3 spells CASSIQSGYEQYF. The CDR3, as DNA: TGTGCCAGTAGTATACAAAGCGGGTACGAGCAGTACTTC.

The rearrangement links TRBV29-1 to TRBJ2-5, with TRBD1 matching 11 bases. The CDR3 is 14 amino acids. Germline V CDR1 and CDR2: SQVTM, ANQGSEA. Germline trimming cut 0 bases from V and 11 bases from J; bases unmatched to any gene: 8. Here the CDR3 DNA reads TGCAGCGTTGAAGATTGGGGACAGGGGGATGAGCAGTACTTC. Translation: CSVEDWGQGDEQYF.

The rearrangement uses TRBV12-3 or TRBV12-4 and TRBJ2-7, with TRBD2 identical over 10 bases. The CDR3 has 15 residues. V dropped 3 bases and J dropped 7; count of bases not matched to a gene: 9. The CDR3, as DNA: TGTGCCAGCAGTTTTATCCTAGCGGGGGTCAATGAGCAGTACTTC. This translates into CASSFILAGVNEQYF.

This clonotype was observed a handful of times. This chain uses TRBV3-1 with TRBJ2-1, with 14 positions matching TRBD2. CDR1 LGHDT and CDR2 YNNKEL come from the germline V gene (reference sequence). The CDR3 covers 16 residues. After removal of 1 base from V and 10 bases from J, the junction contained 6 bases not matched to a gene. The CDR3 spells CASSQGTSGRRGEQFF. The CDR3 coding sequence is TGTGCCAGCAGCCAAGGGACTAGCGGGAGGCGGGGGGAGCAGTTCTTC.

Comment on this clonotype: A junction end diverges from the germline sequence, so it may reflect a read error. J is TRBJ2-3 and V is TRBV25-1, with TRBD2 matching 12 bases. Germline V gives CDR1 MGHDK, CDR2 SYGVNS. There are 15 residues in the CDR3. The CDR3 bases are TGTGCCAGCAGTGCACTAGCGGGAGGCACAGATGCGCAGTATTTT. Encoded protein: CASSALAGGTDAQYF.

The rearrangement joins TRBV7-2 to TRBJ1-6; 9 positions match TRBD1. CDR3 length: 18 residues. V lost 4 bases to trimming and J lost 4 bases; unmatched junction nucleotides: 11. The V gene's germline CDR1 is SGHTA and CDR2 FQGNSA. The CDR3 bases are TGTGCCAGCAGCTCACCGGGACAGGGCGGGGGGTATAATTCACCCCTCCACTTT. It is translated as CASSSPGQGGGYNSPLHF.

The chain couples TRBV6-6 to TRBJ2-1, with 9 positions matching TRBD2. CDR1 is MNHNY, CDR2 SVGAGI, per germline (reference sequence). This CDR3 is 13 amino acids long. Trimming cost V 11 bases and J 3 bases; bases outside gene matches: 5. CDR3 residues: CASGGRGYNEQFF. CDR3 coding DNA: TGTGCCTCCGGCGGGAGGGGCTACAATGAGCAGTTCTTC.

This chain connects TRBV5-5 to TRBJ2-7; 7 nucleotides match TRBD2. Germline V gene lookup returns CDR1 SGHKS and CDR2 YYEKEE (reference sequence). Trimming at V came to 4 bases and at J to 3 bases, leaving 13 bases not matched to a gene. The CDR3 totals 16 residues. The CDR3 DNA reads as TGTGCCAGCAGCATTGGGGGGGACTTGATCCTCTACGAGCAGTACTTC. As protein: CASSIGGDLILYEQYF. The whole variable domain, remainder taken from reference TRBV5-5 and TRBJ2-7, is DAGVTQSPTHLIKTRGQQVTLRCSPISGHKSVSWYQQVLGQGPQFIFQYYEKEERGRGNFPDRFSARQFPNYSSELNVNALLLGDSALYLCASSIGGDLILYEQYFGPGTRLTVT.

This clonotype was picked up a small number of times. At one end, the junction sequence differs from germline, possibly due to a read error. J is TRBJ2-7 and V is TRBV18; tentatively, D is TRBD1 (6 bases). Germline CDR1 KGHSH, CDR2 LQKENI. This CDR3 has 13 amino acids. CDR3: CACSQKGVYEQYF. The CDR3 bases are TGTGCCTGCTCACAAAAGGGGGTCTACGAGCAGTACTTC.

This rearrangement joins TRBV20-1 to TRBJ2-5; tentative D call: TRBD2 (6 bases). The V and J ends lost 2 bases and 1 base respectively, with 11 bases between them. From germline, CDR1 is DFQATT and CDR2 SNEGSKA (reference sequence). CDR3 size: 14 residues. DNA for the CDR3: TGCAGTGCTAGAAGAGTAGCGGCCCAAGAGACCCAGTACTTC. Translation gives CSARRVAAQETQYF.

There are a few counts of this clonotype. The CDR3 DNA reads TGTGCCAGCAGTTTGACAGGCTCAGCCTACGAGCAGTACTTC. Encoded protein: CASSLTGSAYEQYF. V gene TRBV28 combines with J gene TRBJ2-7; D is possibly TRBD1 (6 bases). The CDR3 covers 14 residues. Germline CDR1 MDHEN, CDR2 SYDVKM. With 3 bases removed from V and 2 bases from J, the gap between germline ends came to 11 bases.

V and J are TRBV29-1 and TRBJ1-4; maybe TRBD1 (5 bases). CDR1 and CDR2 from the germline V gene are SQVTM and ANQGSEA. V shed 7 bases and J shed 0 bases, with 12 bases lying between them. CDR3 length equals 14 residues. The CDR3 sequence is CSAGEGSTNEKLFF. The DNA for the CDR3 is TGCAGCGCGGGGGAGGGCTCAACTAATGAAAAACTGTTTTTT.

This chain links TRBV7-2 with TRBJ2-7; D might be TRBD2 (7 bases). Germline lookup yields CDR1 SGHTA and CDR2 FQGNSA. Trimming removed 5 bases at V and 4 bases at J, with 18 bases between. The CDR3 loop spans 15 amino acids. The CDR3 DNA sequence: TGTGCCAGCAGCCGTCCTGGGGGGGCAGTTTACGAGCAGTACTTC. Amino acids: CASSRPGGAVYEQYF.

The CDR3 DNA reads TGTGCCAGCAGCCGGGACTACAGCTCAGGGACCCAGTACTTC. Translating it yields CASSRDYSSGTQYF. The V gene is TRBV7-2, the J gene TRBJ2-5; TRBD2 agrees at 7 bases. Losses at the gene ends were 5 bases for V and 7 bases for J; bases not matched to a gene: 10. Germline V gives CDR1 SGHTA, CDR2 FQGNSA. CDR3 length: 14 amino acids. The variable domain in full, completed from reference TRBV7-2 and TRBJ2-5, reads GAGVSQSPSNKVTEKGKDVELRCDPISGHTALYWYRQSLGQGLEFLIYFQGNSAPDKSGLPSDRFSAERTGGSVSTLTIQRTQQEDSAVYLCASSRDYSSGTQYFGPGTRLLVL.

V is TRBV28 and J is TRBJ2-2; TRBD1 might be the D (6 bases). The V end lost 7 bases, the J end lost 5 bases, and 14 bases lay between the germline ends. The CDR3 has 14 amino acids. Per the germline V gene, CDR1 is MDHEN and CDR2 is SYDVKM. The CDR3 DNA sequence: TGTGCCAGCACCGAAGGGGGATTGACCGGGGAGCTGTTTTTT. It specifies CASTEGGLTGELFF.

V usage is TRBV11-3 and J usage is TRBJ2-3, with D perhaps assigned TRBD1 or TRBD2 (6 bases each). The ends were cut back, 7 bases at V and 7 bases at J, with 21 bases in the middle. The V gene's germline CDR1 is SGHNT and CDR2 YENEEA. The CDR3 length is 15 residues. The CDR3, as DNA: TGTGCCAGCACCCCGAGGGACGGGGGCACTCATACGCAGTATTTT. Its translation: CASTPRDGGTHTQYF.

The chain couples TRBV5-6 to TRBJ2-1, with TRBD2 matching 7 bases. V was pared by 2 bases and J by 4 bases, with 3 bases of the junction left unmatched. Germline values: CDR1 SGHDT, CDR2 YYEEEE. The CDR3 runs to 14 residues. The CDR3 DNA reads TGTGCCAGCAGCTTCGGGGGGTTGTACAATGAGCAGTTCTTC. Translation: CASSFGGLYNEQFF.

J is TRBJ2-3 and V is TRBV29-1; no clear D. Germline V gene lookup returns CDR1 SQVTM and CDR2 ANQGSEA. This CDR3 has 12 residues. V lost 4 bases to trimming and J lost 10 bases, with 15 bases between them. CDR3 in DNA: TGCAGCGTTGTCCCCCGCCAAGGGCCGCAGTATTTT. This sequence encodes CSVVPRQGPQYF.

This clonotype was seen only once. The DNA for the CDR3 is TGTGCCAGCAGCTTCTCAATAGGACTAGCGGGAGCTAAAGATACGCAGTATTTT. Protein sequence: CASSFSIGLAGAKDTQYF. The chain links TRBV7-2 to TRBJ2-3, with 13 bases aligning to TRBD2. CDR1 and CDR2 (germline): SGHTA, FQGNSA. Unmatched junction bases numbered 11, after V lost 3 bases and J lost 5 bases. CDR3 length equals 18 residues.

The chain recombines TRBV3-1 with TRBJ2-1, with D perhaps given as TRBD1 or TRBD2 (6 bases each). Germline V gene lookup returns CDR1 LGHDT and CDR2 YNNKEL (reference sequence). V dropped 1 base and J dropped 10 bases, with 8 bases sitting between them. CDR3 size: 12 residues. The CDR3 region has the DNA TGTGCCAGCAGCCAAGGGAGGGGGGAGCAGTTCTTC. Protein product: CASSQGRGEQFF.

This clonotype turned up a few times. The chain joins TRBV7-9 to TRBJ1-2; 9 bases align to TRBD1. CDR1 SEHNR and CDR2 FQNEAQ come from the germline V gene (reference sequence). J was trimmed by 4 bases and V by 3 bases; bases with no gene match: 9. This CDR3 is 16 amino acids long. The CDR3 here is CASSLTGGSERYGYTF. DNA for the CDR3: TGTGCCAGCAGCTTGACAGGGGGAAGCGAACGCTATGGCTACACCTTC.

V and J are TRBV29-1 and TRBJ2-3, with D unresolved. This CDR3 has 12 amino acids. Germline CDR1 reads SQVTM; CDR2 reads ANQGSEA. V was cut by 2 bases and J by 8 bases, with 11 bases left in between. CDR3 in DNA: TGCAGCGTTGAATTGGCCCTCAGTACGCAGTATTTT. This codes for CSVELALSTQYF.

The CDR3, as DNA: TGTGCCTGGAGTGGAGCGAAGACTAGCGGCACAGATACGCAGTATTTT. It specifies CAWSGAKTSGTDTQYF. J is TRBJ2-3 and V is TRBV30; TRBD2 matches at 8 bases. The CDR3 length is 16 residues. Trimming removed 1 base from V and 1 base from J; junction bases left unmatched: 7. Per germline, CDR1 GTSNPN and CDR2 SVGIG (reference sequence).

The rearrangement joins TRBV5-1 to TRBJ1-1; 8 bases agree with TRBD1. J lost 12 bases, V lost 6 bases, and 10 bases had no gene match. This CDR3 contains 12 residues. Germline V lookup: CDR1 SGHRS, CDR2 YFSETQ. This chain's CDR3 is CASTGDRQVSFF. In nucleotides, the CDR3 is TGCGCCAGCACGGGGGACAGGCAGGTGTCTTTCTTT.